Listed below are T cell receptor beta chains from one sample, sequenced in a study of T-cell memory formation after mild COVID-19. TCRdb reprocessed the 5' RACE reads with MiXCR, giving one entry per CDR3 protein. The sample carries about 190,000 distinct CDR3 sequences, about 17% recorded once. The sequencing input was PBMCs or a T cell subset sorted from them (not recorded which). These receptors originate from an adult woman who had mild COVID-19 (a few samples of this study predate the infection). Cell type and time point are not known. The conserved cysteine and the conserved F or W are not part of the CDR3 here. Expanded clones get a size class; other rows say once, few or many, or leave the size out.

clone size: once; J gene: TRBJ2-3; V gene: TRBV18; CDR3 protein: ASSGGTSGRRSTQY
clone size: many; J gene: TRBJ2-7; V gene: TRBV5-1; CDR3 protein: ASTPGGRTYEQY
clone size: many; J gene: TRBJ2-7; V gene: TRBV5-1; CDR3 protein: ASRRDPGDSYEQY
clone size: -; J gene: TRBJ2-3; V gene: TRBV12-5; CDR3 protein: ASGLVQPLAGRYTDTQY
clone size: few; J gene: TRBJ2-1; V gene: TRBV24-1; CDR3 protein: AASRHGGNEQF
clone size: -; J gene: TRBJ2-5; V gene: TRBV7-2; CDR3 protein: ASSFGGLETQY
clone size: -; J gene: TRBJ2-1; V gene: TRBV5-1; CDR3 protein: ASSGGTRTEQF
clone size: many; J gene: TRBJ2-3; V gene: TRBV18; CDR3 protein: ASSRSTDTQY
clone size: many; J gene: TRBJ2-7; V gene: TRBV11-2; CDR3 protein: ASSDPRAGSYEQY
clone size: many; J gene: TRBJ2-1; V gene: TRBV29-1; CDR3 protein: SVRTTLGYNEQF
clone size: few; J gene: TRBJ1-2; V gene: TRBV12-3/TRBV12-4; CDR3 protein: ASSFRRVANYGYT
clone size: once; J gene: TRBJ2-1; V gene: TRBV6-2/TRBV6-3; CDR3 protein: ASGLARGNEQF
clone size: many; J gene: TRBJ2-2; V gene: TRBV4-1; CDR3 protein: ASSQPPGQNTGELF
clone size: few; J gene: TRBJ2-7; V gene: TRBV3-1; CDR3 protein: ASSRTPYEQY
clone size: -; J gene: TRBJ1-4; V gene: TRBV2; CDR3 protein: ASRRQGNRNEKLF
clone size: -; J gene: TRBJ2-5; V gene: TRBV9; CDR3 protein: ASNVAGGQETQY
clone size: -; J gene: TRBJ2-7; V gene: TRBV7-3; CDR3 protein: ASRVTPTSGGSSYEQY
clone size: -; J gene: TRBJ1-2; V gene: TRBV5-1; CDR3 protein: ASSLGNNYGYT
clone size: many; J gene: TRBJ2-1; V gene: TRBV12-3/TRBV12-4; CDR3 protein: ASSPGTSGNNEQF
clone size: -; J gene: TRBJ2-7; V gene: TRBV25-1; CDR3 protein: ASSPPGGLGGSYEQY
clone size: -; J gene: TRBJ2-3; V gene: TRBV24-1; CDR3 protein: ATSDFRGYGDTQY
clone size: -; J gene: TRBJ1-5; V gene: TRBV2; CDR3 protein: ASSGDSVNQPQH
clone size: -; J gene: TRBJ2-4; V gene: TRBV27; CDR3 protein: ASRTDRAGNIQY
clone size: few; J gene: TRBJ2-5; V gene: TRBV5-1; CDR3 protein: ASSFPSGGETQY
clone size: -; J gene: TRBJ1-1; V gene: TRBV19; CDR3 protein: ASSIGEGGEAF
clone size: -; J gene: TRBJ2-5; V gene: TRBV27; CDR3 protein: ASSSRRQETQY
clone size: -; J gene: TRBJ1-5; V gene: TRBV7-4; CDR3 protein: ARYRVSNQPQH
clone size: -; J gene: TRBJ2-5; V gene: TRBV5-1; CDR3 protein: ASSAGKGLAVETQY
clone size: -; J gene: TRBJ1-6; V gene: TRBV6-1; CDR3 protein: ASSEPGRRLPLH
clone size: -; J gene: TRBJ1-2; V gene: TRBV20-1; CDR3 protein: SARDGVGYT
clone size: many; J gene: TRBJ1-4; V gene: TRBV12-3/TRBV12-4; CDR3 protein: ASSLTGVGNEKLF
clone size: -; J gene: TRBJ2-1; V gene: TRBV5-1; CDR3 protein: ASSRGLAGALDEQF
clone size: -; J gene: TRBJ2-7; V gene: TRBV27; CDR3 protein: ASKGFGSGVEQY
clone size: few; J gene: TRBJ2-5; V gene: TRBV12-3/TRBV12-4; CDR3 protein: ASSFGAGGPSSETQY
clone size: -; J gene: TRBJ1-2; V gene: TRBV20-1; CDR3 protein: SASNDGGIGGYT
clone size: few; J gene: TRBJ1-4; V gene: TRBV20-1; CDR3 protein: SALTPGVANEKLF
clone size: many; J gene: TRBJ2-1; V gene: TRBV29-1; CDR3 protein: SLTGTGRANEQF
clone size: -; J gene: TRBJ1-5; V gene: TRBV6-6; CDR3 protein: ASIPEISNQPQH
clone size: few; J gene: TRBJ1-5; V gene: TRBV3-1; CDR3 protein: ASSQDRSYQPQH
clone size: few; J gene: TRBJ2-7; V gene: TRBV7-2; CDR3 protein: ASRTGSYEQY
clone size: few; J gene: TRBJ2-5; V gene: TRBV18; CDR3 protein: ASSQIRTSGLGEY
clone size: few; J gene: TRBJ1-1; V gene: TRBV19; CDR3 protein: ASSIGRAEAF
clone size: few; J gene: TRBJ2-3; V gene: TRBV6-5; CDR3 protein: ASRVSGDTQY
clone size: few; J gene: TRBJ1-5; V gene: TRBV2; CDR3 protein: ASSSAGTGGGQPQH
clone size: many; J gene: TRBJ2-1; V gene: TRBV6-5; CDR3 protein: ASSFEKNNEQF
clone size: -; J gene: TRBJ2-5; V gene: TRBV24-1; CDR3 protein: ATSDGGLETQY
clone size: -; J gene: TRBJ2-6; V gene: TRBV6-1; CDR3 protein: ASSERGAGANVLT
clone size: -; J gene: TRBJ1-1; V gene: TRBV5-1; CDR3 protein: ASSLVSGRLAEAF
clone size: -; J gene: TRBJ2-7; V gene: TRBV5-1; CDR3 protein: ASSPRQITYEQY